This T cell receptor beta chain was found in a study of Graves' ophthalmopathy and Graves' hyperthyroidism. Study-level findings and limits: Blood also contained most of the expanded thyroid clonotypes above 0.001 frequency.

RNA transcripts were the template, and TCR beta CDR3 regions were amplified from them. Second-round multiplex PCR came after first-round RT-PCR with HTBI primers. A single record per CDR3 protein comes from TCRdb applying MiXCR to the multiplex PCR reads. The sample lists more than 300,000 distinct CDR3 sequences; roughly a sixth were seen once. Germline V CDR1 and CDR2: LGHNT, FRNRAP. The CDR3 length is 17 residues. Germline trimming cut 3 bases from V and 1 base from J; bases unmatched to any gene: 10. The term stable hyperthyroidism indicated an absence of ophthalmopathy within 18 months of follow-up. Pregnant or lactating patients and those with other autoimmune diseases or uncontrolled infections were excluded. The PBMCs had their origin in 8.5 to 10 ml of fresh peripheral blood. This clonotype appeared many times. Its antigen remains unknown.

The sample comprised peripheral blood. This TCR came from an adult woman with stable Graves' hyperthyroidism. V and J are TRBV12-5 and TRBJ1-1, with TRBD1 matching over 8 bases. Here the CDR3 reads CASGFTLGQGENTEAFF. CDR3 coding DNA: TGTGCTAGTGGTTTCACCCTAGGACAGGGTGAGAACACTGAAGCTTTCTTT. Full variable domain (rest looked up from reference TRBV12-5 and TRBJ1-1): DARVTQTPRHKVTEMGQEVTMRCQPILGHNTVFWYRQTMMQGLELLAYFRNRAPLDDSGMPKDRFSAEMPDATLATLKIQPSEPRDSAVYFCASGFTLGQGENTEAFFGQGTRLTVV.